Following are 5 T cell receptor beta chains from one sample sequenced in a study of technical replicates of blood from a handful of donors. Assay: immunoSEQ multiplex PCR; the TCRdb copy retains only in-frame clones and omits some. The sample contains about 79,000 clones, under 95% of which appear only once. The sequenced sample consisted of T cells isolated from PBMCs. The receptors here all came from a human donor in good health.

The CDR3 DNA follows: TGTGCCACCCCCCGCGGGACAACTAATGAAAAACTGTTTTTT. This gives the protein CATPRGTTNEKLFF. The chain links TRBV7-9 to TRBJ1-4, with D hard to call. Deletions cut 10 bases from V and 0 bases from J, with 12 bases between. CDR3 length: 14 residues. From germline, CDR1 is SEHNR and CDR2 FQNEAQ (reference sequence).

The V and J genes are TRBV5-1 and TRBJ1-1, with D unclear. The V end was cut by 5 bases, the J end by 0 bases, with 8 bases between. CDR1 is SGHRS and CDR2 is YFSETQ in the germline V gene. CDR3 size: 13 residues. The CDR3 here is CASSGQVNTEAFF. The DNA of the CDR3 is TGCGCCAGCAGTGGGCAGGTGAACACTGAAGCTTTCTTT.

The genes are TRBV10-2 and TRBJ1-1; perhaps TRBD1 as D (5 bases). The CDR3 loop spans 15 amino acids. V lost 6 bases and J lost 0, with 14 bases in between. The germline V gene encodes CDR1 WSHSY and CDR2 SAAADI. CDR3 sequence (DNA): TGCGCCAGCAGCGAAGGAACAGGCTTGAACACTGAAGCTTTCTTT. Translated, it gives CASSEGTGLNTEAFF.

This chain joins TRBV18 and TRBJ2-3; D is perhaps TRBD2 (6 bases). The V gene's germline CDR1 is KGHSH and CDR2 LQKENI. Trimming removed 0 bases at V and 1 base at J, with 8 bases between. The CDR3 runs to 15 residues. CDR3 loop: CASSPPGLRTDTQYF. As DNA, the CDR3 is TGTGCCAGCTCACCACCGGGACTTCGCACAGATACGCAGTATTTT. The full variable domain, completed using reference TRBV18 and TRBJ2-3, is NAGVMQNPRHLVRRRGQEARLRCSPMKGHSHVYWYRQLPEEGLKFMVYLQKENIIDESGMPKERFSAEFPKEGPSILRIQQVVRGDSAAYFCASSPPGLRTDTQYFGPGTRLTVL.

The chain combines TRBV18 with TRBJ1-1; maybe TRBD1 (6 bases). This CDR3 region has 13 residues. V lost 4 bases, J lost 2 bases, and 8 bases lay in between. Germline V CDR1 and CDR2: KGHSH, LQKENI. The CDR3 sequence is CASSQGENTEAFF. The CDR3 bases are TGTGCCAGCTCACAGGGGGAAAACACTGAAGCTTTCTTT.